Sequencing of this TCR beta chain was carried out in a study of shared clonotypes between healthy human individuals. Study-level results: Some clonotypes were shared by all four sorted-subset donors, while others were not shared. The non-shared ones had lower generation probabilities than the shared ones.

Germline-derived CDR1 and CDR2 are MNHNY and SVGAGI (reference sequence). The germline V and J ends were trimmed by 6 bases and 3 bases, with 15 bases remaining between them. The CDR3 has 15 amino acids. Points on this clone: The antigen remains undetermined.

Profiling relied on immunoSEQ multiplex PCR, and the TCRdb table lists in-frame clones only, not all of them. The profile shows approximately 2,300,000 clones, 85% to 95% of them singletons. What was sequenced was naive CD4+ T cells from PBMCs. Subset noted: CD45RA+ positively selected. The TCR sequence derives from a man in his late teens or twenties in good health. Some clones in this sample may be carry-over from other donors' samples. This sequence joins TRBV6-6 and TRBJ1-5, with a tentative D call TRBD1 (5 bases). The CDR3 DNA sequence: TGTGCCAGCAGCACGGACACCCGCGCCAATCAGCCCCAGCATTTT. Protein product: CASSTDTRANQPQHF.